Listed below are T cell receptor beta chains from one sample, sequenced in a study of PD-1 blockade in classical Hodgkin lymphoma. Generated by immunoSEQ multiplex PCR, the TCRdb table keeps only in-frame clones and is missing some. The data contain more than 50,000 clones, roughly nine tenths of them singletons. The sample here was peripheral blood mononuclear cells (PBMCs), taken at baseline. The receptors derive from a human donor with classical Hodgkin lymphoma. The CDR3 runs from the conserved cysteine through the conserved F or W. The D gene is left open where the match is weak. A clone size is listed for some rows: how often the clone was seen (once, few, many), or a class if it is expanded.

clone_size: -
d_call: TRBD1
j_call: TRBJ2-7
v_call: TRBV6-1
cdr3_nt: TGTGCCAGCAGCGAAAAACAGGGGTTTGGCTACGAGCAGTACTTC
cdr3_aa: CASSEKQGFGYEQYF

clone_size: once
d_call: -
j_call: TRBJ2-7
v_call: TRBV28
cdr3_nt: TGTGCCAGCACCTCGGCTGGCGAGCAGTACTTC
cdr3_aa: CASTSAGEQYF

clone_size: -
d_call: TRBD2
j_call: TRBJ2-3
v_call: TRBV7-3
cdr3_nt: TGTGCCAGCAGCCCGGGTGGCGGGAGGGGCACAGATACGCAGTATTTT
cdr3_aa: CASSPGGGRGTDTQYF

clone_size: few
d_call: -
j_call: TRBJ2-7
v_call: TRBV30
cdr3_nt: TGTGCCTGGAGTAGGGAAACCCTATACGAGCAGTACTTC
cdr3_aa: CAWSRETLYEQYF

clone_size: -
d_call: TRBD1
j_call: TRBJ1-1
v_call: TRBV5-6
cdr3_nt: TGTGCCAGCAGCACCAGGGGGACTGAAGCTTTCTTT
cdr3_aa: CASSTRGTEAFF

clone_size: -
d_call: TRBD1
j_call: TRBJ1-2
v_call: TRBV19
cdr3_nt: TGTGCCAGTAGTTTTACGAAGGGACAGGCGACCTCACACGGTGGCTACACCTTC
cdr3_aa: CASSFTKGQATSHGGYTF

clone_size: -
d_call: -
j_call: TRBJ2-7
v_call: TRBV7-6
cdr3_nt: TGTGCCAGCAGCCGGGACGGTCCCTACGAGCAGTACTTC
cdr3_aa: CASSRDGPYEQYF

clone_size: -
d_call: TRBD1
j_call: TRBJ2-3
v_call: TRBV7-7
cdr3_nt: TGTGCTAGCAGCCTCGGGACAGGGGCAGATACGCAGTATTTT
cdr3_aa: CASSLGTGADTQYF

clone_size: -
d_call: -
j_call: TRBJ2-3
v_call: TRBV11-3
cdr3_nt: TGTGCCAGCAGCTTCAATAGGAATTTCACCACAGATACGCAGTATTTT
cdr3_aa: CASSFNRNFTTDTQYF

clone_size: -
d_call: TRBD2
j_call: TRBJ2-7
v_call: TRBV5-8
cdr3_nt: TGTGCCAGCAGCCTCAGGACTAGCTCCTACGAGCAGTACTTC
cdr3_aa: CASSLRTSSYEQYF

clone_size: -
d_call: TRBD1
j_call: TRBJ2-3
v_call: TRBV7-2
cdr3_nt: TGTGCCAGCAGCCCCCATCCGTCACCGCGACAGGGGATCACAGATACGCAGTATTTT
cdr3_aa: CASSPHPSPRQGITDTQYF

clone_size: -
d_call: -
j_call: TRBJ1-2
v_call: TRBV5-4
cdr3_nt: TGTGCCAGCAGCTTGGATTGGTGGGAAATTGGAGACTATGGCTACACCTTC
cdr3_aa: CASSLDWWEIGDYGYTF

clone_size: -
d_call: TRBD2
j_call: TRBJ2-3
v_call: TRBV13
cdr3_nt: TGTGCCAGCAGCTCGACCGGACTAGGGAGCACAGATACGCAGTATTTT
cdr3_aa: CASSSTGLGSTDTQYF

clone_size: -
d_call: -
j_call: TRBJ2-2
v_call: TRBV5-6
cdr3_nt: TGTGCCAGCAGCCGGGACACCCTCACCGGGGAGCTGTTTTTT
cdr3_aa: CASSRDTLTGELFF

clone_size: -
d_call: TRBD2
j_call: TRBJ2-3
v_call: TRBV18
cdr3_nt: TGTGCCAGCTCCAGTACTAGCGGGAGTTCAGATACGCAGTATTTT
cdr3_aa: CASSSTSGSSDTQYF

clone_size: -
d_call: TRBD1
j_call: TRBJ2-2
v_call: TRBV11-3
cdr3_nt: TGTGCCAGCAGCTTCGACAGGGGGGGCTCCGGGGAGCTGTTTTTT
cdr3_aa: CASSFDRGGSGELFF

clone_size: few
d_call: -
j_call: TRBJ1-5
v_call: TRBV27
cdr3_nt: TGTGCCAGCAGCCGTCGTTTCGAGGGGGACAATCAGCCCCAGCATTTT
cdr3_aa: CASSRRFEGDNQPQHF

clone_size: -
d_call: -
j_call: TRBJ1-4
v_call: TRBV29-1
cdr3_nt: TGCAGCGTTGTTTGGCAGGGCGGAAAACTGTTTTTT
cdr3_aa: CSVVWQGGKLFF

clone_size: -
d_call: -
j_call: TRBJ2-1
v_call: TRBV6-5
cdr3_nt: TGTGCCAGCAGTTACTCGCCTAATGACAGGTCCCAAGGGCAGTTCTTC
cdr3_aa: CASSYSPNDRSQGQFF

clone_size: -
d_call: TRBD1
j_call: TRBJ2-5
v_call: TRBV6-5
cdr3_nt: TGTGCCAGCACCACAGGGGGTAAGACCCAGTACTTC
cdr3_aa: CASTTGGKTQYF

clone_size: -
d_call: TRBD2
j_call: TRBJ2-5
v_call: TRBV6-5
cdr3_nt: TGTGCCAGCAGTTACTTAGCGGGGGGTCAAGAGACCCAGTACTTC
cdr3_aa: CASSYLAGGQETQYF

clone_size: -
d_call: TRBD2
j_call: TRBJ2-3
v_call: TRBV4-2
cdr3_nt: TGTGCCAGCAGCCACGGAATAGATCGACTAGCGGGAAGGTATGGCACAGATACGCAGTATTTT
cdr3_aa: CASSHGIDRLAGRYGTDTQYF

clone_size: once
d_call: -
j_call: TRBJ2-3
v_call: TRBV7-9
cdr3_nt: TGTGCCAGCAGCTTAGGTGAAGGAGGTACGCAGTATTTT
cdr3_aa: CASSLGEGGTQYF

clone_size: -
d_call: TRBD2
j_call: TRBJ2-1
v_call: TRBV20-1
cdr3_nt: TGCAGTGCGGGACTAGCTCGTGAGCAGTTCTTC
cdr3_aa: CSAGLAREQFF

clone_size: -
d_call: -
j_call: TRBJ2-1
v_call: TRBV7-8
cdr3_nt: TGTGCCAGCAGCTTAGGTCTGAGACCTGAGTTCTTC
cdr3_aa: CASSLGLRPEFF

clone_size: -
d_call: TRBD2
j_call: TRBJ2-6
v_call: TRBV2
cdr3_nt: TGTGCCAGCAGTGGAGGGTTGACTAGCGGGAGCTCTGGGGCCAACGTCCTGACTTTC
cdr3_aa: CASSGGLTSGSSGANVLTF

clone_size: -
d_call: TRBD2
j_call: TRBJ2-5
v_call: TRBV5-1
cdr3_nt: TGCGCCAGCAGCTTGGGGACTAGCGCCTCGCAAGAGACCCAGTACTTC
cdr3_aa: CASSLGTSASQETQYF

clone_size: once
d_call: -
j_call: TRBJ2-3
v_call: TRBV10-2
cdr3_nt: TGCGCCAGCAGTGCTTTCCACACAGATACGCAGTATTTT
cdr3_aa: CASSAFHTDTQYF

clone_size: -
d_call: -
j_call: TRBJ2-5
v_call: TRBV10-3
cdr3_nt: TGTGCCATCAGTGAGGGGGGCAGGGAGACCCAGTACTTC
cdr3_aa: CAISEGGRETQYF

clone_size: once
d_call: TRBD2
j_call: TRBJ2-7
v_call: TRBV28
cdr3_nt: TGTGCCAGCAGTCTTAGCGGGCCCAGCTCCTACGAGCAGTACTTC
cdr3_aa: CASSLSGPSSYEQYF